This T cell receptor (beta chain) derives from a study of CD8 T cells in ankylosing spondylitis. Study-wide results and limits: What seemed typical of ankylosing spondylitis blood was a TCR beta motif built from several highly homologous variants. Disease-linked clones were CD8+ and relatively rare in peripheral blood. Reports of some motif variants in reactive arthritis synovial fluid and blood predate this one. Reportedly, significant enrichment of disease-linked clones occurred in matched ankylosing spondylitis synovial fluid.

The V gene's germline CDR1 is LGHNA and CDR2 YSLEER. Trimming removed 0 bases from V and 2 bases from J, with 16 bases in between. The CDR3 runs 17 residues. This clonotype occurred many times. Its cognate antigen is unknown. Molecular-barcoded quantitative 5'-RACE produced these TCR beta libraries. TCRdb re-called the 5' RACE reads through MiXCR, storing one row per CDR3 protein. The sample has about 210,000 distinct CDR3 sequences, about 7.3% seen once. This TCR derives from a male donor with ankylosing spondylitis. This chain joins TRBV4-3 and TRBJ1-2; D gene ambiguous. The sample consisted of blood, either unsorted or a sorted T cell fraction (not recorded which). The CDR3 region is CASSQDLGQVPNYGYTF. Here the CDR3 DNA reads TGCGCCAGCAGCCAAGATCTAGGGCAGGTCCCAAACTATGGCTACACCTTC.